The rows below give T cell receptor beta chains drawn from one sample of a study of blood T cell repertoires in COVID-19. Only in-frame clones appear in the TCRdb table, and some are missing; sequencing was by immunoSEQ multiplex PCR. This repertoire shows 150,000 to 200,000 clones, about four fifths found once; its top ten account for under 8.5%. The sample consisted of peripheral blood. Source of these receptors: a human donor in a cohort sampled during active COVID-19. Both conserved end residues are part of each CDR3. Fields, in order: clone size, D gene, V gene, J gene, CDR3 DNA, CDR3 protein. A D gene is named only where the DNA matches it firmly. Rows give clone size only sometimes, using once, few, many, or a class for an expanded clone.

>.|.|TRBV7-8|TRBJ1-2
TGTGCCAGCAGCTTAGACAAGGCGGTACCTTATGGCTACACCTTC
CASSLDKAVPYGYTF
>.|TRBD1|TRBV2|TRBJ1-1
TGTGCCAGCAGGGGACAGGTGCCGAACACTGAAGCTTTCTTT
CASRGQVPNTEAFF
>few|TRBD1|TRBV11-2|TRBJ1-5
TGTGCCAGCAGCCAAGGACAGGGGGCGAATCAGCCCCAGCATTTT
CASSQGQGANQPQHF
>.|.|TRBV28|TRBJ1-6
TGTGCCAGCAGTTCAGGATCTTTAATTCCCCTCCACTTT
CASSSGSLIPLHF
>.|.|TRBV6-4|TRBJ1-5
TGTGCCAGCAGTGATGAGGAGGGGCAGCCCCAGCATTTT
CASSDEEGQPQHF
>.|.|TRBV5-1|TRBJ1-1
TGCGCCAGCAGCTTGGCCGGTCGGGGAAAGACGACTGAAGCTTTCTTT
CASSLAGRGKTTEAFF
>.|TRBD2|TRBV5-1|TRBJ2-5
TGCGCCAGCAGCTTACTAGCGGGGGAGGAGACCCAGTACTTC
CASSLLAGEETQYF
>.|TRBD1|TRBV2|TRBJ2-5
TGTGCTAGCAGTGAGCTGGGACAGGGAGTAGAGACCCAGTACTTC
CASSELGQGVETQYF
>.|TRBD1|TRBV23-1|TRBJ1-1
TGCGCCAGCAGGCGTGCTTGGACAGGGAGATCGGACACTGAAGCTTTCTTT
CASRRAWTGRSDTEAFF
>.|.|TRBV9|TRBJ1-4
TGTGCCAGCAGCGTAGGCGGGACCTGGAATGAAAAACTGTTTTTT
CASSVGGTWNEKLFF
>.|.|TRBV5-6|TRBJ1-2
TGTGCCAGCAGCTTTACGACAGTAATCTATGGCTACACCTTC
CASSFTTVIYGYTF
>once|.|TRBV7-8|TRBJ1-3
TGTGCCAGCAGCCCTCCCGAGAGGGCGTCTGGAAACACCATATATTTT
CASSPPERASGNTIYF
>.|TRBD1|TRBV7-6|TRBJ1-6
TGTGCCAGCAGCTTAGGGGACAGGGGGATCGGTTCACCCCTCCACTTT
CASSLGDRGIGSPLHF
>.|.|TRBV27|TRBJ1-3
TGTGCCAGCAGTTTAGTCCGGGGAAACACCATATATTTT
CASSLVRGNTIYF
>.|.|TRBV12-3/TRBV12-4|TRBJ2-5
TGTGCCAGCAGTTTAGGGGCAGGAGAGACCCAGTACTTC
CASSLGAGETQYF
>.|.|TRBV29-1|TRBJ2-3
TGCAGCGGGGGCCGTCCAGATACGCAGTATTTT
CSGGRPDTQYF
>.|TRBD1|TRBV10-3|TRBJ2-7
TGTGCCACCGGGACAGGGTTCTACGAGCAGTACTTC
CATGTGFYEQYF
>.|.|TRBV9|TRBJ1-1
TGTGCCAGCAGAGGATCGGAGGGAGCTTTCTTT
CASRGSEGAFF
>.|.|TRBV19|TRBJ2-7
TGTGCCAGTAGTAGGCCAGGGAAGTACGAGCAGTACTTC
CASSRPGKYEQYF
>.|.|TRBV29-1|TRBJ1-1
TGCAGCGCCCGAGGACAGACTGAAGCTTTCTTT
CSARGQTEAFF
>.|TRBD2|TRBV10-3|TRBJ2-7
TGTGCCTCCCTGGGACTAGCGGGGGGCCGTGCTGCCTACGAGCAGTACTTC
CASLGLAGGRAAYEQYF
>many|.|TRBV13|TRBJ1-1
TGTGCCAGCAGCACACTCGAGGATATGAACACTGAAGCTTTCTTT
CASSTLEDMNTEAFF
>.|TRBD1|TRBV10-2|TRBJ1-3
TGCGCCAGCAGTGATGTGGACAGGCTACCAAACACCATATATTTT
CASSDVDRLPNTIYF
>few|.|TRBV12-5|TRBJ1-1
TGTGCTAGTGCCCCAGGGTCGGGCACTGAAGCTTTCTTT
CASAPGSGTEAFF
>.|.|TRBV29-1|TRBJ1-2
TGCAGCGGAGACATCTATGGCTACACCTTC
CSGDIYGYTF
>.|.|TRBV19|TRBJ1-5
TGTGCCAGTAGTTCGGGTAATCAGCCCCAGCATTTT
CASSSGNQPQHF
>once|.|TRBV5-1|TRBJ1-2
TGCGCCAGCAGTGACGGAGGGCAATATGGCTACACCTTC
CASSDGGQYGYTF
>.|.|TRBV4-1|TRBJ1-1
TGCGCCAGCAGCCAAGGCGGCTCGGGGAACACTGAAGCTTTCTTT
CASSQGGSGNTEAFF
>.|TRBD1|TRBV5-1|TRBJ1-1
TGCGCCACCCAGACGGGACAGGGGAACACTGAAGCTTTCTTT
CATQTGQGNTEAFF
>.|TRBD1|TRBV7-7|TRBJ2-2
TGTGCCAGCAGCTTAGACGCCGGGACAGCGAACACCGGGGAGCTGTTTTTT
CASSLDAGTANTGELFF
>few|.|TRBV11-2|TRBJ1-2
TGTGCCAGCAGCTCGACAAACTATGGCTACACCTTC
CASSSTNYGYTF
>.|.|TRBV10-2|TRBJ1-4
TGCGCCAGCAGTGAGCCAGATGAAAAACTGTTTTTT
CASSEPDEKLFF
>.|.|TRBV19|TRBJ2-1
TGTGCCAGTAGTGTCTCTACAGGCGCCTACAATGAGCAGTTCTTC
CASSVSTGAYNEQFF
>.|.|TRBV3-1/TRBV3-2|TRBJ1-4
TGTGCCAGCAGCCAAGTACGAGGGCTAGGTGAAAAACTGTTTTTT
CASSQVRGLGEKLFF
>.|.|TRBV5-1|TRBJ1-1
TGCGCCAGCAGCTTGGATGTCGCAGGGAAGACTGAAGCTTTCTTT
CASSLDVAGKTEAFF
>.|TRBD1|TRBV6-6|TRBJ2-7
TGTGCCAGCAGCCGACAGGGATTGTCCTACGAGCAGTACTTC
CASSRQGLSYEQYF
>.|.|TRBV11-2|TRBJ1-1
TGTGCCAGCAGCCCGGTCGGGGAGAGGGTTGGGCCTGAAGCTTTCTTT
CASSPVGERVGPEAFF
>.|.|TRBV6-1|TRBJ2-3
TGTGCCAGCAGTGAAACGGTAGGGGACACAGATACGCAGTATTTT
CASSETVGDTDTQYF
>.|.|TRBV18|TRBJ2-3
TGTGCCAGCTCACCACCGGAAGAAGGACATAGCCCAGATACGCAGTATTTT
CASSPPEEGHSPDTQYF
>.|.|TRBV19|TRBJ2-7
TGTGCCAGTAGCGTCCGGGTGGACACCTACGAGCAGTACTTC
CASSVRVDTYEQYF